This passage covers 30 T cell receptor beta chains from one sample sequenced in a study of cytomegalovirus exposure and HLA in healthy donors. PCR employed 60 Vbeta and 13 Jbeta primers. The method was immunoSEQ multiplex PCR; TCRdb's version includes in-frame clones alone and lacks a portion of them. The sample has roughly 140,000 clones, roughly 79% seen once. The sample taken for sequencing was PBMCs. The receptors originated from a male donor in good health and CMV-seronegative.

This clone was observed once. The chain links TRBV2 to TRBJ2-7, with 7 bases aligning to TRBD1. CDR1 SNHLY and CDR2 FYNNEI come from the germline V gene. With V trimmed by 6 bases and J by 6 bases, 14 bases remained unmatched. This CDR3 has 15 residues. DNA for the CDR3: TGTGCCAGCAGCCCAGGACAGGTCGCCCCTTCCGAGCAGTACTTC. It is translated as CASSPGQVAPSEQYF.

As DNA, the CDR3 is TGTGCCAGCAGTTCCCTGGGACACAACACTGAAGCTTTCTTT. It translates to CASSSLGHNTEAFF. V usage is TRBV6-6 and J usage is TRBJ1-1; tentatively, D is TRBD1 (6 bases). Germline V gene lookup returns CDR1 MNHNY and CDR2 SVGAGI (reference sequence). The CDR3 sequence is 14 residues long. The V gene lost 4 bases and the J gene lost 2 bases, with 11 bases spanning the gap.

The V gene is TRBV27, the J gene TRBJ2-3; no definite D call. V lost 0 bases and J lost 1, with 8 bases in between. The germline gives CDR1 MNHEY, CDR2 SMNVEV (reference sequence). There are 15 residues in the CDR3. The CDR3, as DNA: TGTGCCAGCAGTTTATCTCTTTTCGGCACAGATACGCAGTATTTT. This encodes CASSLSLFGTDTQYF.

This rearrangement joins TRBV27 to TRBJ2-2; D call uncertain. CDR3 size: 11 residues. CDR1 is MNHEY and CDR2 is SMNVEV in the germline V gene (reference sequence). Trimming took off 6 bases at V and 8 bases at J, with 7 bases between the two ends. The chain's CDR3 is CASSRLGELFF. The DNA for the CDR3 is TGTGCCAGCAGCCGGTTAGGGGAGCTGTTTTTT.

This rearrangement joins TRBV5-4 to TRBJ1-1; perhaps TRBD1 as D (5 bases). CDR3 length: 12 amino acids. The ends were cut back, 7 bases at V and 1 base at J, with 8 bases in the middle. The germline V gene encodes CDR1 SGHNT and CDR2 YYREEE (reference sequence). The CDR3 sequence: CASGGGNTEAFF. The CDR3 DNA reads TGTGCCAGCGGGGGAGGGAACACTGAAGCTTTCTTT.

The chain combines TRBV28 with TRBJ2-2; no clear D. Germline lookup yields CDR1 MDHEN and CDR2 SYDVKM. Trimming took off 8 bases at V and 1 base at J, with 5 bases between the two ends. CDR3 size: 12 residues. The CDR3 region has the DNA TGTGCCAGCGGAGAGAACACCGGGGAGCTGTTTTTT. Its translation is CASGENTGELFF. The whole variable domain, remainder taken from reference TRBV28 and TRBJ2-2, is DVKVTQSSRYLVKRTGEKVFLECVQDMDHENMFWYRQDPGLGLRLIYFSYDVKMKEKGDIPEGYSVSREKKERFSLILESASTNQTSMYLCASGENTGELFFGEGSRLTVL.

The table lists this clone with a count of one. V usage is TRBV10-3 and J usage is TRBJ1-1; no firm D call. The CDR3 extends over 13 amino acids. V lost 3 bases and J lost 4, with 9 bases in between. Germline CDR1 reads ENHRY; CDR2 reads SYGVKD. Here the CDR3 DNA reads TGTGCCATCAGTGACCGTCTGGCCACTGAAGCTTTCTTT. Its protein is CAISDRLATEAFF.

V gene TRBV30 combines with J gene TRBJ2-1, with D possibly being TRBD1 (6 bases). The V gene lost 2 bases and the J gene lost 10 bases, with 9 bases spanning the gap. The V gene's germline CDR1 is GTSNPN and CDR2 SVGIG (reference sequence). This CDR3 has 11 residues. CDR3 sequence reads: CAWSKGTEQFF. The CDR3 bases are TGTGCCTGGAGTAAGGGGACAGAGCAGTTCTTC.

This sequence joins TRBV10-3 and TRBJ2-5; no clear D gene. With 3 bases removed from V and 2 bases from J, the gap between germline ends came to 4 bases. Germline CDR1 is ENHRY and CDR2 is SYGVKD. The CDR3 runs to 12 residues. Here the CDR3 DNA reads TGTGCCATCAGTGACCGTCAAGAGACCCAGTACTTC. Translation: CAISDRQETQYF.

This clone was found once. This chain links TRBV10-3 with TRBJ2-7, with a possible D match to TRBD2 (6 bases). This CDR3 has 13 amino acids. Germline CDR1 ENHRY, CDR2 SYGVKD. Deletions cut 4 bases from V and 6 bases from J, with 13 bases between. CDR3 sequence: CAISGDLAREQYF. CDR3 nucleotides: TGTGCCATCAGTGGGGACCTAGCGCGCGAGCAGTACTTC.

The CDR3 DNA follows: TGTGCCAACCACCATTGGGCGGGGGCAGGAAGCCCTGAAGCTTTCTTT. It specifies CANHHWAGAGSPEAFF. This chain links TRBV2 with TRBJ1-1; D perhaps matches TRBD1 (6 bases). The CDR3 covers 16 residues. Trimming cost V 10 bases and J 6 bases, with 27 bases left between them. Germline V gene data show CDR1 as SNHLY and CDR2 as FYNNEI.

CDR3 nucleotide sequence: TGTGCCAGCAGCCGGGAAGGAAATACGCAGTATTTT. It translates to CASSREGNTQYF. This chain links TRBV7-2 with TRBJ2-3; tentative D call: TRBD2 (5 bases). There are 12 residues in the CDR3. Trimming left V 5 bases short and J 7 bases short, with 10 bases between. From germline, CDR1 is SGHTA and CDR2 FQGNSA.

This chain's CDR3 is CASSEGLGRSQETQYF. The DNA for the CDR3 is TGTGCCAGCAGTGAAGGCCTCGGGAGGTCCCAAGAGACCCAGTACTTC. J is TRBJ2-5 and V is TRBV2, with 7 positions matching TRBD2. From germline, CDR1 is SNHLY and CDR2 FYNNEI. CDR3 length: 16 residues. V lost 1 base, J lost 1 base, and 6 bases stayed unmatched.

As concerns this clone: Other nucleotide sequences from this sample produce the same CDR3. The V call is TRBV27, the J call TRBJ2-3; 7 nucleotides agree with TRBD1. CDR1 is MNHEY, CDR2 SMNVEV, per germline (reference sequence). V was clipped by 0 bases and J by 2 bases; unmatched bases: 8. This CDR3 has 17 residues. CDR3 in amino acids: CASSLSIIGTDTDTQYF. The CDR3 nucleotides are TGTGCCAGCAGTTTATCGATTATAGGGACAGACACAGATACGCAGTATTTT.

V usage is TRBV25-1 and J usage is TRBJ2-5, with 7 bases that match TRBD1. From germline, CDR1 is MGHDK and CDR2 SYGVNS. Trimming removed 5 bases from V and 4 bases from J; junction bases left unmatched: 7. The CDR3 contains 14 residues. In nucleotides, the CDR3 is TGTGCCAGCAGTCCGGGACAGCCGGGAGAGACCCAGTACTTC. This gives the protein CASSPGQPGETQYF.

This clone has a handful of counts. The chain combines TRBV19 with TRBJ1-1; D might be TRBD1 (5 bases). This CDR3 is 14 amino acids long. Germline V CDR1 and CDR2: LNHDA, SQIVND (reference sequence). V was shortened by 3 bases and J by 10 bases, with 18 bases between the two germline ends. The CDR3 protein is CASSIPGHGEVAFF. As DNA, the CDR3 is TGTGCCAGTAGTATCCCAGGACACGGGGAGGTAGCTTTCTTT.

This rearrangement joins TRBV2 to TRBJ2-7; 9 bases fit TRBD2. Germline-derived CDR1 and CDR2 are SNHLY and FYNNEI. The junction had 13 bases not matched to a gene; V was cut back by 8 bases and J by 2 bases. This CDR3 is 16 amino acids long. The CDR3 sequence is CASSLGAGGGPYEQYF. The DNA of the CDR3 is TGTGCCAGCTCCCTGGGGGCGGGAGGGGGGCCCTACGAGCAGTACTTC.

The rearrangement links TRBV5-4 to TRBJ2-3, with 8 nucleotides matching TRBD2. The CDR3 totals 14 residues. V gave up 3 bases and J gave up 4 bases; unmatched junction bases: 4. Germline V gives CDR1 SGHNT, CDR2 YYREEE (reference sequence). The CDR3 loop is CASSWGLGPDTQYF. CDR3 in DNA: TGTGCCAGCAGCTGGGGACTAGGCCCAGATACGCAGTATTTT.

The chain uses TRBV5-1 and TRBJ2-3; tentatively, D is TRBD2 (6 bases). V gave up 0 bases and J gave up 4 bases, with 12 bases separating them. The germline V gene encodes CDR1 SGHRS and CDR2 YFSETQ. The length of the CDR3 is 15 residues. CDR3 in amino acids: CASSLGGAGSDTQYF. The CDR3 DNA reads as TGCGCCAGCAGCTTGGGAGGGGCGGGATCAGATACGCAGTATTTT.

The chain couples TRBV19 to TRBJ1-2; perhaps TRBD1 as D (5 bases). The CDR3 is made up of 16 amino acids. Looked up from germline, CDR1 is LNHDA and CDR2 is SQIVND (reference sequence). V was cut by 3 bases and J by 4 bases, with 18 bases left in between. The DNA of the CDR3 is TGTGCCAGTAGTATTCGCCGAGGACGGGGGGTCTATGGCTACACCTTC. Translation: CASSIRRGRGVYGYTF.

As concerns this clone: The junction shows a germline mismatch at one end, possibly a read error. The chain recombines TRBV7-9 with TRBJ1-4, with a weak D call TRBD1 (5 bases). This CDR3 has 16 amino acids. Per the germline V gene, CDR1 is SEHNR and CDR2 is FQNEAQ (reference sequence). CDR3 nucleotides: TGTTCCAGCAGCCCACCTGCGGGGGAAACTAATGAAAAACTGTTTTTT. Amino acid sequence: CSSSPPAGETNEKLFF.

This sequence joins TRBV5-6 and TRBJ1-1; TRBD1 might be the D (6 bases). Germline values: CDR1 SGHDT, CDR2 YYEEEE. V was cut by 5 bases and J by 5 bases, with 16 bases left in between. The CDR3 has 14 amino acids. For the CDR3, the DNA is TGTGCCAGCAGGATGCAGGGGCCAAGGACTGAAGCTTTCTTT. As protein: CASRMQGPRTEAFF.

V gene TRBV5-1 combines with J gene TRBJ1-4; no clear D. V lost 0 bases, J lost 0 bases, and 6 bases lay in between. The CDR3 spans 15 residues. Germline values: CDR1 SGHRS, CDR2 YFSETQ. The CDR3 is CASSLVAATNEKLFF. The CDR3 DNA reads as TGCGCCAGCAGCTTGGTCGCGGCAACTAATGAAAAACTGTTTTTT.

The chain has TRBV18 and TRBJ2-5, with a tentative D call TRBD2 (6 bases). The end of the DNA aligns better with TRBJ2-7, so the J call may be wrong. CDR3 length: 14 amino acids. Per the germline V gene, CDR1 is KGHSH and CDR2 is LQKENI. The CDR3 protein is CASSPGTASYEQYF. CDR3 DNA: TGTGCCAGCTCACCAGGGACTGCCTCCTACGAGCAGTACTTC.

This rearrangement joins TRBV5-4 to TRBJ2-3; D unclear. The V and J ends lost 2 bases and 6 bases respectively, with 7 bases between them. This CDR3 region has 12 residues. CDR1 and CDR2 (germline): SGHNT, YYREEE (reference sequence). The CDR3 bases are TGTGCCAGCAGCTTAAGCGCGGATACGCAGTATTTT. Its translation: CASSLSADTQYF.

Concerning this clone itself: One end of the junction varies from germline; a read error may be responsible. V gene TRBV7-2 combines with J gene TRBJ2-7, with unresolved D. The CDR3 covers 14 residues. CDR1 is SGHTA, CDR2 FQGNSA, per germline. CDR3 in amino acids: CASTLVKSSYEQYF. The CDR3 region has the DNA TGTGCCAGCACCTTAGTGAAGAGCTCCTACGAGCAGTACTTC. Drawing the rest from reference TRBV7-2 and TRBJ2-7, the complete variable domain is GAGVSQSPSNKVTEKGKDVELRCDPISGHTALYWYRQSLGQGLEFLIYFQGNSAPDKSGLPSDRFSAERTGGSVSTLTIQRTQQEDSAVYLCASTLVKSSYEQYFGPGTRLTVT.

The chain carries TRBV27 and TRBJ1-5; D is ambiguous. The CDR3 is made up of 15 amino acids. Germline CDR1 is MNHEY and CDR2 is SMNVEV (reference sequence). Trimming took 3 bases from V and 0 from J, leaving 9 bases between them. CDR3 DNA sequence: TGTGCCAGCAGTTTTAACAGAGATAGCAATCAGCCCCAGCATTTT. It codes for CASSFNRDSNQPQHF.

Worth noting for this clone: A read error may produce the germline difference seen at one junction end. The chain combines TRBV10-3 with TRBJ1-1; D is unresolved. Looked up from germline, CDR1 is ENHRY and CDR2 is SYGVKD. This CDR3 spans 13 amino acids. For the CDR3, the DNA is TGTGCCATCAGTCTACAAGCGAACACCGAAGCTTTCTTT. This translates into CAISLQANTEAFF.

The J gene is TRBJ2-5, the V gene TRBV2; 7 bases are shared with TRBD1. Germline V CDR1 and CDR2: SNHLY, FYNNEI. V gave up 8 bases and J gave up 5 bases; unmatched junction bases: 11. The CDR3 totals 14 residues. CDR3 region: CASGGRGLMETQYF. The CDR3 nucleotides are TGTGCCAGCGGTGGAAGGGGGCTGATGGAGACCCAGTACTTC.

The V and J genes are TRBV30 and TRBJ2-7; 8 bases align to TRBD1. J lost 3 bases, V lost 0 bases, and 7 bases had no gene match. The germline gives CDR1 GTSNPN, CDR2 SVGIG (reference sequence). The CDR3 sequence is 15 residues long. The CDR3 nucleotides are TGTGCCTGGAGTGTAGGGGGGACAGGAAGCTACGAGCAGTACTTC. Amino acids: CAWSVGGTGSYEQYF.